Shown below are 22 T cell receptor beta chains from a single sample sequenced in a study of T cell repertoires in cytomegalovirus infection. A single record per CDR3 protein comes from TCRdb applying MiXCR to the reads. The table includes 35,000 or so distinct CDR3 sequences, about 54% detected once. The antigens of these receptors remain unknown. The sequences come from CD8+ T cells from cultured PBMCs, collected from culture after CMV antigen stimulation. These receptor sequences come from a human donor in good health (CMV status not recorded). Some clones in this sample may be carry-over from other donors' samples.

The chain has TRBV12-3 or TRBV12-4 and TRBJ1-5; D gene ambiguous. V lost 2 bases and J lost 9, with 11 bases in between. The CDR3 is made up of 13 amino acids. CDR3 residues: CASSLSHERPQHF. The CDR3 coding sequence is TGTGCCAGCAGTTTAAGTCATGAGAGGCCCCAGCATTTT.

A note on this clonotype: Possible read error: a much larger clone is one base away. The rearrangement links TRBV15 to TRBJ2-3, with D maybe TRBD2 (5 bases). The CDR3 runs to 17 residues. CDR1 and CDR2 from the germline V gene are LNHNV and YYDKDF (reference sequence). Trimming stripped 3 bases from V and 2 bases from J, with 18 bases between. The CDR3 DNA reads as TGTGCCACCAGCAGGACGGGAAGGGCCCAGGACACAGATACGCAGTATTTT. This encodes CATSRTGRAQDTDTQYF.

The chain's CDR3 is CASSSGEGENYGYTF. CDR3 sequence (DNA): TGTGCCAGCAGCTCGGGAGAGGGGGAGAACTATGGCTACACCTTC. The chain couples TRBV7-8 to TRBJ1-2, with TRBD1 as a possible D gene (6 bases). Germline lookup yields CDR1 SGHVS and CDR2 FQNEAQ. This CDR3 is built from 15 residues. Trimming cost V 4 bases and J 2 bases, with 14 bases left between them.

Concerning this clonotype: One end of the junction does not line up with germline, which may come from a read error. V is TRBV4-1 and J is TRBJ2-7; D possibly uses TRBD1 or TRBD2 (5 bases each). The germline V gene encodes CDR1 MGHRA and CDR2 YSYEKL. The CDR3 is 15 residues long. CDR3: CASSQEGRGVNEQYF. Here the CDR3 DNA reads TGTGCCAGCAGCCAAGAGGGGAGAGGGGTGAACGAGCAGTACTTC.

The chain links TRBV7-9 to TRBJ1-1; TRBD1 agrees at 10 bases. Germline V gene data show CDR1 as SEHNR and CDR2 as FQNEAQ (reference sequence). This CDR3 region has 15 residues. Unmatched junction bases numbered 7, after V lost 5 bases and J lost 4 bases. CDR3 nucleotides: TGTGCCAGCAGCCCCGAGAGGACAGGGGGCACTGAAGCTTTCTTT. The encoded protein is CASSPERTGGTEAFF.

This chain uses TRBV2 with TRBJ2-5, with 8 bases that match TRBD2. Germline V lookup: CDR1 SNHLY, CDR2 FYNNEI. This CDR3 has 15 amino acids. J gave up 1 base and V 1 base, and 2 bases lay outside the gene matches. CDR3 bases: TGTGCCAGCAGTGAAGGTAGCGGGGTCCAAGAGACCCAGTACTTC. Its protein product is CASSEGSGVQETQYF. Full variable domain (missing parts from reference TRBV2 and TRBJ2-5): EPEVTQTPSHQVTQMGQEVILRCVPISNHLYFYWYRQILGQKVEFLVSFYNNEISEKSEIFDDQFSVERPDGSNFTLKIRSTKLEDSAMYFCASSEGSGVQETQYFGPGTRLLVL.

The J gene is TRBJ2-7, the V gene TRBV11-2; D is unresolved. Germline V gene lookup returns CDR1 SGHAT and CDR2 FQNNGV. Trimming took off 2 bases at V and 0 bases at J, with 14 bases between the two ends. This CDR3 comprises 16 residues. CDR3: CASSLREVRASYEQYF. CDR3 sequence (DNA): TGTGCCAGCAGCTTACGAGAGGTCAGAGCCTCCTACGAGCAGTACTTC. The complete variable domain, with remaining parts taken from reference TRBV11-2 and TRBJ2-7, reads EAGVAQSPRYKIIEKRQSVAFWCNPISGHATLYWYQQILGQGPKLLIQFQNNGVVDDSQLPKDRFSAERLKGVDSTLKIQPAKLEDSAVYLCASSLREVRASYEQYFGPGTRLTVT.

The V call is TRBV9, the J call TRBJ2-7, with D uncertain. Germline lookup yields CDR1 SGDLS and CDR2 YYNGEE. The CDR3 runs to 14 residues. Trimming stripped 4 bases from V and 2 bases from J, with 13 bases between. CDR3 in DNA: TGTGCCAGCAGCACCCTGGATTCCACCTACGAGCAGTACTTC. Protein product: CASSTLDSTYEQYF.

The chain joins TRBV7-9 to TRBJ1-2; possibly TRBD1 for D (5 bases). Germline V gene lookup returns CDR1 SEHNR and CDR2 FQNEAQ (reference sequence). The CDR3 loop spans 13 amino acids. The ends were cut back, 0 bases at V and 3 bases at J, with 5 bases in the middle. This CDR3 reads CASSLAGDYGYTF. DNA of the CDR3: TGTGCCAGCAGCTTAGCAGGGGACTATGGCTACACCTTC.

The rearrangement links TRBV28 to TRBJ1-2; D is undetermined. Per the germline V gene, CDR1 is MDHEN and CDR2 is SYDVKM. V was trimmed by 7 bases and J by 3 bases, leaving 21 bases between them. The CDR3 sequence is 16 residues long. The CDR3 bases are TGTGCCAGCACCAACCCCGGTCGGGAGCTTGACTATGGCTACACCTTC. Translating gives CASTNPGRELDYGYTF.

This clonotype occurred a few times. This chain joins TRBV6-5 and TRBJ1-2, with D possibly being TRBD1 (5 bases). In germline, CDR1 is MNHEY, CDR2 SVGAGI. This CDR3 comprises 14 residues. Trimming took off 0 bases at V and 4 bases at J, with 9 bases between the two ends. The CDR3 spells CASSYSSQGYGYTF. The CDR3 region has the DNA TGTGCCAGCAGTTACTCAAGCCAGGGCTATGGCTACACCTTC.

The V and J genes are TRBV28 and TRBJ1-1, with D unresolved. This CDR3 has 14 amino acids. V gave up 2 bases and J gave up 4 bases, with 11 bases separating them. The germline gives CDR1 MDHEN, CDR2 SYDVKM. The CDR3 region is CASSLPEGATEAFF. The CDR3 DNA sequence: TGTGCCAGCAGTTTACCGGAGGGAGCCACTGAAGCTTTCTTT.

The CDR3 DNA sequence: TGTGCCAGTAGTCCCCGACGGAACACCATATATTTT. This gives the protein CASSPRRNTIYF. The V call is TRBV19, the J call TRBJ1-3; no clear D. V was cut by 5 bases and J by 7 bases, with 9 bases left in between. Germline CDR1 LNHDA, CDR2 SQIVND (reference sequence). The CDR3 spans 12 residues.

This clonotype appeared many times. The chain couples TRBV10-3 to TRBJ2-3; D perhaps matches TRBD2 (5 bases). V shed 0 bases and J shed 2 bases, with 12 bases lying between them. Germline V lookup: CDR1 ENHRY, CDR2 SYGVKD. This CDR3 has 16 amino acids. The CDR3 region has the DNA TGTGCCATCAGTGAGTCTTGGCAGACTAACACAGATACGCAGTATTTT. It encodes CAISESWQTNTDTQYF.

This clonotype was found once. The V and J genes are TRBV7-6 and TRBJ2-3; TRBD1 or TRBD2 may be the D gene (5 bases each). CDR3 length: 16 residues. Germline loops: CDR1 SGHVS, CDR2 FNYEAQ. The V end was cut by 4 bases, the J end by 1 base, with 15 bases between. As DNA, the CDR3 is TGTGCCAGCAGCTCCCGGGACCCCCGCGGCACAGATACGCAGTATTTT. It codes for CASSSRDPRGTDTQYF.

V and J are TRBV10-3 and TRBJ1-1; maybe TRBD1 (6 bases). V lost 0 bases to trimming and J lost 5 bases, with 10 bases between them. The CDR3 spans 14 residues. Germline assignment: CDR1 ENHRY and CDR2 SYGVKD. This CDR3 reads CAISESGGQTEAFF. The DNA for the CDR3 is TGTGCCATCAGTGAGTCGGGGGGGCAGACTGAAGCTTTCTTT.

The V gene is TRBV4-2, the J gene TRBJ2-7; D perhaps matches TRBD2 (5 bases). The CDR3 is made up of 14 amino acids. V lost 4 bases, J lost 0 bases, and 10 bases lay in between. CDR1 and CDR2 from the germline V gene are LGHNA and YNFKEQ. The CDR3 reads CASSPEVPSYEQYF. The CDR3 coding sequence is TGTGCCAGCAGCCCGGAGGTTCCCTCCTACGAGCAGTACTTC.

CDR3 loop: CASSESEGTSEQFF. The CDR3 DNA sequence: TGTGCCAGCAGCGAGAGCGAGGGTACGTCAGAGCAGTTCTTC. The rearrangement links TRBV7-2 to TRBJ2-1; perhaps TRBD2 as D (5 bases). From germline, CDR1 is SGHTA and CDR2 FQGNSA. This CDR3 comprises 14 residues. Trimming removed 5 bases from V and 10 bases from J, with 18 bases in between.

In this sample, this clonotype turned up once. The chain carries TRBV4-2 and TRBJ1-5, with D possibly matching TRBD1 (5 bases). CDR1 and CDR2 from the germline V gene are LGHNA and YNFKEQ. This CDR3 spans 15 amino acids. V was pared by 1 base and J by 4 bases, with 11 bases between. Here the CDR3 reads CASSQVRGDNQPQHF. CDR3 nucleotide sequence: TGTGCCAGCAGCCAAGTACGAGGGGATAATCAGCCCCAGCATTTT.

This chain connects TRBV15 to TRBJ2-1; maybe TRBD1 (6 bases). The CDR3 has 17 amino acids. Per germline, CDR1 LNHNV and CDR2 YYDKDF (reference sequence). Trimming left V 0 bases short and J 4 bases short, with 16 bases between. CDR3 DNA: TGTGCCACCAGCAGAGAGAGGGGGTTCCCCCTTTACAATGAGCAGTTCTTC. Protein: CATSRERGFPLYNEQFF.

The rearrangement links TRBV4-1 to TRBJ2-3; unclear D gene. The V gene's germline CDR1 is MGHRA and CDR2 YSYEKL. V shed 0 bases and J shed 0 bases, with 10 bases lying between them. The CDR3 covers 16 residues. The CDR3 protein is CASSQDSGTSTDTQYF. Written as DNA, the CDR3 is TGCGCCAGCAGCCAAGATTCCGGTACTAGCACAGATACGCAGTATTTT.

This chain joins TRBV18 and TRBJ1-2; D unresolved. The V end lost 3 bases, the J end lost 2 bases, and 7 bases lay between the germline ends. The CDR3 has 13 residues. The V gene's germline CDR1 is KGHSH and CDR2 LQKENI. The CDR3 nucleotides read TGTGCCAGCTCACCGATCAGAAACTATGGCTACACCTTC. Encoded protein: CASSPIRNYGYTF.